The 6 T cell receptor beta chains below all came from one sample that was sequenced in a study of T cell responses to AZD1222 COVID-19 vaccine. Only in-frame clones appear in the TCRdb table, and some are missing; sequencing was by immunoSEQ multiplex PCR. Of 45,000 or so clones detected, approximately 90% appear once; the ten largest clones hold 1% to 1.3%. The specimen comprised peripheral blood, sampled 28 days after the second AZD1222 dose. The receptors were sampled from an adult who received the AZD1222 COVID-19 vaccine.

The chain joins TRBV5-1 to TRBJ2-7; 7 nucleotides match TRBD1. The CDR3 is 13 amino acids. V shed 0 bases, J shed 5 bases, and the junction held 2 bases outside the gene matches. From germline, CDR1 is SGHRS and CDR2 YFSETQ. CDR3 amino acids: CASSLEGADEQYF. DNA for the CDR3: TGCGCCAGCAGCTTGGAGGGGGCGGACGAGCAGTACTTC.

The rearrangement uses TRBV10-3 and TRBJ2-3; TRBD2 matches at 7 bases. Germline V CDR1 and CDR2: ENHRY, SYGVKD. V was clipped by 6 bases and J by 3 bases; unmatched bases: 3. The CDR3 runs 13 residues. CDR3 sequence (DNA): TGTGCCATCAGGGGGAGGGGTACAGATACGCAGTATTTT. Amino acids: CAIRGRGTDTQYF.

The chain recombines TRBV9 with TRBJ2-7, with 8 bases lining up with TRBD1. Per germline, CDR1 SGDLS and CDR2 YYNGEE. The trim removed 2 bases at V and 2 bases at J, leaving 12 bases unmatched. The CDR3 length is 17 residues. The CDR3 DNA reads as TGTGCCAGCAGCGTTCCCCCCCCGGTGGACAGGGCCTACGAGCAGTACTTC. Residues: CASSVPPPVDRAYEQYF. Based on the CDR3 plus reference TRBV9 and TRBJ2-7, the full variable domain is DSGVTQTPKHLITATGQRVTLRCSPRSGDLSVYWYQQSLDQGLQFLIQYYNGEERAKGNILERFSAQQFPDLHSELNLSSLELGDSALYFCASSVPPPVDRAYEQYFGPGTRLTVT.

The chain links TRBV10-3 to TRBJ1-5; TRBD1 agrees at 7 bases. Trimming removed 6 bases from V and 3 bases from J; junction bases left unmatched: 5. CDR3 length: 14 residues. In germline, CDR1 is ENHRY, CDR2 SYGVKD. CDR3 sequence (DNA): TGTGCCATCAGCCGACAGGGTTCCAATCAGCCCCAGCATTTT. Its translation is CAISRQGSNQPQHF.

V and J are TRBV11-2 and TRBJ1-3, with unresolved D. This CDR3 spans 15 amino acids. Germline assignment: CDR1 SGHAT and CDR2 FQNNGV. The V end was cut by 6 bases, the J end by 0 bases, with 12 bases between. The CDR3, as DNA: TGTGCCAGCAGACCGTGGAGGGACTCTGGAAACACCATATATTTT. It translates to CASRPWRDSGNTIYF.

The rearrangement uses TRBV7-2 and TRBJ2-1; 9 bases map to TRBD2. Losses at the gene ends were 1 base for V and 3 bases for J; bases not matched to a gene: 4. CDR1 and CDR2 from the germline V gene are SGHTA and FQGNSA. This CDR3 contains 16 residues. The CDR3 DNA is TGTGCCAGCAGCTTAGTAGGTAGCGGGAGCTACAATGAGCAGTTCTTC. Its protein product is CASSLVGSGSYNEQFF.